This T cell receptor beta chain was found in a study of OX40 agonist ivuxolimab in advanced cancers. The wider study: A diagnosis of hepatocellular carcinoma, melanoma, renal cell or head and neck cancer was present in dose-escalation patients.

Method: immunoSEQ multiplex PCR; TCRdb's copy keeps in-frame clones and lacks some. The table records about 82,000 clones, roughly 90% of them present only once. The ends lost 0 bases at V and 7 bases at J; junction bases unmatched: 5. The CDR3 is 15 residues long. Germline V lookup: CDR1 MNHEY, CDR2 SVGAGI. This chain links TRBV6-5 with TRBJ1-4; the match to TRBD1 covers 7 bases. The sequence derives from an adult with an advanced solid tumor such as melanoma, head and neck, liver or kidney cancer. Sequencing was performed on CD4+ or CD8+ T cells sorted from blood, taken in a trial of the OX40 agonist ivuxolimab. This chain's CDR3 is CASSYSTGKAEKLFF. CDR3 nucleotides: TGTGCCAGCAGTTACTCGACAGGGAAGGCTGAAAAACTGTTTTTT.